This is a list of T cell receptor beta chains from one sample in a study of blood T cells in healthy people across ages. One entry per CDR3 protein, called by TCRdb with MiXCR from the 5' RACE reads. The sample gives about a million distinct CDR3 sequences, about two fifths of which show up once; around 13% is in the top ten. The sequencing sample was made of blood. These receptors were obtained from a man younger than 30 in good health. The CDR3 runs from the conserved cysteine through the conserved F or W. Fields, in order: V gene, clone size, J gene, CDR3 protein. Size values are once, few and many counts, or a class for expanded clones, and some rows have none.

TRBV11-2	many	TRBJ2-1	CASSLDRANEQFF
TRBV20-1	NA	TRBJ2-5	CSASAWRGSQETQYF
TRBV12-3/TRBV12-4	NA	TRBJ1-4	CASSLIGTDNEKLFF
TRBV6-2/TRBV6-3	NA	TRBJ1-4	CASSIDGSSNEKLFF
TRBV5-1	many	TRBJ1-2	CASSLDSPPSTYGYTF
TRBV6-2/TRBV6-3	few	TRBJ2-7	CASSLAVSSYEQYF
TRBV4-3	NA	TRBJ1-4	CASSQDLGFGGSNEKLFF
TRBV12-3/TRBV12-4	NA	TRBJ2-3	CASSSLAGVKDTQYF
TRBV27	few	TRBJ1-1	CASSSPGQFTEAFF
TRBV6-1	NA	TRBJ1-5	CASRTGVNQPQHF